These T cell receptor beta chains were read from a single sample in a study of T cells in Graves' hyperthyroidism and ophthalmopathy. TCRdb used MiXCR to reprocess the multiplex PCR reads, holding one entry per CDR3 protein. The table has 150,000 to 200,000 distinct CDR3 sequences, about a sixth seen once; the top ten hold roughly 28%. The specimen sequenced was blood. All receptors derive from a woman aged 45 to 65 with Graves' hyperthyroidism. The CDR3 runs from the conserved cysteine through the conserved F or W. Fields, in order: D gene, clone size, J gene, V gene, CDR3 DNA, CDR3 protein. D genes are given only for firm matches. A clone size is listed for some rows: how often the clone was seen (once, few, many), or a class if it is expanded.

D: TRBD1
size: .
J: TRBJ2-3
V: TRBV19
DNA: TGTGCCAGTAGCACCCCCCCCGGACAGGGAACAGATACGCAGTATTTT
CDR3: CASSTPPGQGTDTQYF

D: .
size: many
J: TRBJ1-1
V: TRBV14
DNA: TGTGCCAGCAGCCAAATAGATGTAGAAGCTTTCTTT
CDR3: CASSQIDVEAFF

D: .
size: many
J: TRBJ1-1
V: TRBV19
DNA: TGTGCCAGTAGTATTCGGGACGTCCCGAACACTGAAGCTTTCTTT
CDR3: CASSIRDVPNTEAFF

D: .
size: few
J: TRBJ1-2
V: TRBV6-5
DNA: TGTGCCAGCAGTTACTCGAGTTCAGGGTGGAACTATGGCTACACCTTC
CDR3: CASSYSSSGWNYGYTF

D: TRBD2
size: .
J: TRBJ2-7
V: TRBV18
DNA: TGTGCCAGCTCACCCACTACGACCGGGACTAGCGGGGGCCACGAGCAGTACTTC
CDR3: CASSPTTTGTSGGHEQYF

D: TRBD1
size: once
J: TRBJ1-2
V: TRBV28
DNA: TGTGCCACCCGGACAGGGTTAGGCTACACCTTC
CDR3: CATRTGLGYTF

D: TRBD2
size: .
J: TRBJ2-7
V: TRBV5-1
DNA: TGCGCCAGCAGCTGGGGGGGGGACTACGAGCAGTACTTC
CDR3: CASSWGGDYEQYF

D: .
size: many
J: TRBJ2-7
V: TRBV28
DNA: TGTGCCAGCAGGCCCGGGACTGCCACCTACGAGCAGTACTTC
CDR3: CASRPGTATYEQYF

D: .
size: many
J: TRBJ2-3
V: TRBV7-3
DNA: TGTGCCAGCAGCTTAATTGGGGGAACGCAGTATTTT
CDR3: CASSLIGGTQYF

D: .
size: .
J: TRBJ2-1
V: TRBV4-3
DNA: TGCGCCAGCAGCCAAGAGGGAACTAGCTGGTACAATGAGCAGTTCTTC
CDR3: CASSQEGTSWYNEQFF

D: .
size: .
J: TRBJ1-1
V: TRBV4-1
DNA: TGCGCCAGCAGCCAAGGGGGAAGGTGGAACACTGAAGCTTTCTTT
CDR3: CASSQGGRWNTEAFF

D: TRBD1
size: .
J: TRBJ2-3
V: TRBV28
DNA: TGTGCCAGCAGTTTCACCCACCCCTTAGGGGGCAAAAATACGCAGTATTTT
CDR3: CASSFTHPLGGKNTQYF

D: .
size: few
J: TRBJ2-2
V: TRBV19
DNA: TGTGCCAGTAGTATCGGAGGGGGGGGCACCGGGGAGCTGTTTTTT
CDR3: CASSIGGGGTGELFF

D: .
size: many
J: TRBJ1-6
V: TRBV5-1
DNA: TGCGCCAGCAGCTTGCAAGAGGCCTCATCGGGGTCACCCCTCCACTTT
CDR3: CASSLQEASSGSPLHF

D: TRBD1
size: many
J: TRBJ1-5
V: TRBV7-8
DNA: TGTGCCAGCAGCTTAAGGGACAGTGGCAATCAGCCCCAGCATTTT
CDR3: CASSLRDSGNQPQHF

D: .
size: many
J: TRBJ1-4
V: TRBV12-3/TRBV12-4
DNA: TGTGCCAGCAGTCCTTCGGCCGGTCGTAGCGAAAAACTGTTTTTT
CDR3: CASSPSAGRSEKLFF

D: TRBD1
size: many
J: TRBJ2-1
V: TRBV19
DNA: TGTGCCAGTAGTAATCTTCCCGGGACAGGGTACAATGAGCAGTTCTTC
CDR3: CASSNLPGTGYNEQFF

D: .
size: many
J: TRBJ2-7
V: TRBV5-1
DNA: TGCGCCAGCACCCCTGGCGGGCAGATTCACTACGAGCAGTACTTC
CDR3: CASTPGGQIHYEQYF

D: TRBD2
size: many
J: TRBJ2-7
V: TRBV12-3/TRBV12-4
DNA: TGTGCCAGCAGCGGGAGGCGACCGCGGGGGGGAGAGCAGTACTTC
CDR3: CASSGRRPRGGEQYF

D: .
size: many
J: TRBJ1-2
V: TRBV27
DNA: TGTGCCAGCAGTACCCTGGACAGCGACTATGGCTACACCTTC
CDR3: CASSTLDSDYGYTF

D: .
size: many
J: TRBJ1-1
V: TRBV5-8
DNA: TGTGCCAGCAGCTTGGCGGCGGTGCGAAACACTGAAGCTTTCTTT
CDR3: CASSLAAVRNTEAFF

D: .
size: few
J: TRBJ1-5
V: TRBV7-8
DNA: TGTGCCAGCAGCTTCTCCGGGACTAGCAATCAGCCCCAGCATTTT
CDR3: CASSFSGTSNQPQHF

D: TRBD2
size: many
J: TRBJ2-3
V: TRBV10-2
DNA: TGCGCCAGCAGTGGGGGGGGAAGCACAGATACGCAGTATTTT
CDR3: CASSGGGSTDTQYF

D: TRBD1
size: many
J: TRBJ1-5
V: TRBV6-5
DNA: TGTGCCAGCAGTTACGACAGGGATCGGCAGCCCCAGCATTTT
CDR3: CASSYDRDRQPQHF

D: TRBD1
size: .
J: TRBJ1-2
V: TRBV20-1
DNA: TGCAGTGCGCCGACAGGGGGCTATGGCTACACCTTC
CDR3: CSAPTGGYGYTF

D: .
size: many
J: TRBJ2-3
V: TRBV3-1
DNA: TGTGCCAGCAGCCAAAAGGGTGCTGCAGATACGCAGTATTTT
CDR3: CASSQKGAADTQYF

D: .
size: many
J: TRBJ2-7
V: TRBV6-1
DNA: TGTGCCAGCAGACCTACTACAGTTCTCTACGAGCAGTACTTC
CDR3: CASRPTTVLYEQYF

D: .
size: many
J: TRBJ1-5
V: TRBV4-1
DNA: TGCGCCAGCAGCCAAGATCCAAGGGGGAATCAGCCCCAGCATTTT
CDR3: CASSQDPRGNQPQHF

D: TRBD1
size: .
J: TRBJ1-1
V: TRBV28
DNA: TGTGCCAGCAGTGCCCCCCCAGGGGGCACTGAAGCTTTCTTT
CDR3: CASSAPPGGTEAFF

D: .
size: many
J: TRBJ2-5
V: TRBV12-3/TRBV12-4
DNA: TGTGCCAGCAGTTTTGGAGGGGGCGCAGAGACCCAGTACTTC
CDR3: CASSFGGGAETQYF

D: .
size: few
J: TRBJ1-2
V: TRBV5-6
DNA: TGTGCCAGCAGCATCCTAAGCTATTACTATGGCTACACCTTC
CDR3: CASSILSYYYGYTF

D: .
size: many
J: TRBJ1-2
V: TRBV12-3/TRBV12-4
DNA: TGTGCCAGCAGCCGGGACCGCCGCAGGGTTGGCTACACCTTC
CDR3: CASSRDRRRVGYTF

D: TRBD1
size: few
J: TRBJ1-2
V: TRBV6-1
DNA: TGTGCCAGCAGTAACGGACAGGGCGCTAACTATGGCTACACCTTC
CDR3: CASSNGQGANYGYTF

D: TRBD2
size: many
J: TRBJ2-7
V: TRBV20-1
DNA: TGCAGTGCGCCAGAGGTAGCGGGGGTCTCCTACGAGCAGTACTTC
CDR3: CSAPEVAGVSYEQYF

D: TRBD1
size: many
J: TRBJ1-2
V: TRBV9
DNA: TGTGCCAGCAGCGTTCTTACAACCGGGACAGGGGGTGGCTACACCTTC
CDR3: CASSVLTTGTGGGYTF

D: .
size: .
J: TRBJ1-1
V: TRBV27
DNA: TGTGCCAGCAGTTTCGGGGGGCTTGGTTGGACTGAAGCTTTCTTT
CDR3: CASSFGGLGWTEAFF

D: .
size: many
J: TRBJ1-1
V: TRBV6-1
DNA: TGTGCCAGCAGTTTGATGAAGAACACTGAAGCTTTCTTT
CDR3: CASSLMKNTEAFF